This T cell receptor beta chain was identified during a study of sequential checkpoint blockade in melanoma. Study-level information: Randomization was 1:1 between first-line nivolumab→ipilimumab and ipilimumab→nivolumab. Maintenance nivolumab came after either treatment sequence.

Treatment reported: randomized to nivolumab then ipilimumab (arm A) or the reverse (arm B). Patients had received no earlier DNA-damaging chemotherapy. PBMC sorting kept live CD3+CD8+ cells without CD19 or CD56. Some clones are missing from TCRdb's copy, which holds only in-frame ones; the method was immunoSEQ multiplex PCR. The sample records approximately 15,000 clones, approximately 80% being singletons. The clonotype originates from a human donor with melanoma. Sequences were derived from CD8+ T cells sorted from blood (inferred from file names), sampled from a patient given nivolumab and ipilimumab in sequence.

CDR3 sequence: CASSLQGTGANVLTF. The CDR3 coding sequence is TGTGCCAGCAGTTTACAGGGAACTGGGGCCAACGTCCTGACTTTC. V usage is TRBV27 and J usage is TRBJ2-6, with a tentative D call TRBD1 (5 bases). Between the trimmed V and J ends, which lost 2 bases and 2 bases, there was a span of 7 bases. The CDR3 covers 15 residues. CDR1 and CDR2 (germline): MNHEY, SMNVEV (reference sequence).